These 9 T cell receptor beta chains came from one sample sequenced in a study of cytotoxic CD8 clonotypes in ibrutinib-treated CLL. Assay used: immunoSEQ multiplex PCR; TCRdb lists only in-frame clones, some missing. The sample holds about 310,000 clones, about 80% seen once. The sample consisted of PBMCs, taken before ibrutinib treatment. The receptors were sampled from a human donor with chronic lymphocytic leukemia.

The chain recombines TRBV10-3 with TRBJ2-2; possible D gene TRBD1, 7 bases. This CDR3 is built from 14 residues. From germline, CDR1 is ENHRY and CDR2 SYGVKD. Trimming took off 8 bases at V and 1 base at J, with 11 bases between the two ends. The chain's CDR3 is CAIAGQMNTGELFF. The CDR3 coding sequence is TGTGCCATCGCGGGACAGATGAACACCGGGGAGCTGTTTTTT.

The CDR3 loop is CASSPRVITEAFF. CDR3 coding DNA: TGTGCCAGCAGTCCCAGGGTTATCACTGAAGCTTTCTTT. The chain recombines TRBV6-5 with TRBJ1-1; the D gene is possibly TRBD1 (5 bases). CDR1 MNHEY and CDR2 SVGAGI come from the germline V gene. Trimming shortened V by 5 bases and J by 4 bases, and 11 bases separated the two germline ends. This CDR3 is 13 amino acids long.

A note on this clone: This sample includes further DNA sequences coding for the same CDR3. The chain links TRBV18 to TRBJ1-3; perhaps TRBD1 as D (6 bases). V was pared by 2 bases and J by 4 bases, with 9 bases between. Germline CDR1 is KGHSH and CDR2 is LQKENI. This CDR3 comprises 14 residues. CDR3 coding DNA: TGTGCCAGCTCACCAGGGGGCTCGGGAAACACCATATATTTT. It encodes CASSPGGSGNTIYF.

This chain links TRBV27 with TRBJ1-2; D gene unclear. This CDR3 has 14 residues. Trimming pared 3 bases from V and 3 bases from J, leaving 11 bases between. Germline CDR1 and CDR2: MNHEY and SMNVEV (reference sequence). CDR3 residues: CASSFGAHHYGYTF. The DNA of the CDR3 is TGTGCCAGCAGTTTTGGTGCACACCACTATGGCTACACCTTC.

This chain joins TRBV27 and TRBJ2-1; 13 nucleotides agree with TRBD2. This CDR3 contains 15 residues. The germline gives CDR1 MNHEY, CDR2 SMNVEV (reference sequence). Trimming removed 4 bases from V and 7 bases from J; junction bases left unmatched: 4. The DNA for the CDR3 is TGTGCCAGCAGTTCCGGGACTAGCGGGGCTAATGAGCAGTTCTTC. Amino acids: CASSSGTSGANEQFF.

CDR3: CASSPGGAGELFF. CDR3 nucleotide sequence: TGTGCCAGCAGCCCGGGGGGGGCCGGGGAGCTGTTTTTT. The J gene is TRBJ2-2, the V gene TRBV4-2; 8 nucleotides match TRBD2. The germline V gene encodes CDR1 LGHNA and CDR2 YNFKEQ. The CDR3 runs 13 residues. V lost 4 bases and J lost 6; bases outside the gene matches: 1.

The chain joins TRBV27 to TRBJ2-1; 9 positions agree with TRBD1. V shed 6 bases and J 0 bases; nucleotides not matched to a gene: 9. This CDR3 contains 17 residues. The germline CDR1 and CDR2 sequences are MNHEY and SMNVEV (reference sequence). The CDR3 protein is CASSANRGLGSYNEQFF. For the CDR3, the DNA is TGTGCCAGCAGCGCAAACAGGGGGCTCGGCTCCTACAATGAGCAGTTCTTC.

The CDR3 sequence: CASSQEGRAGDTQYF. Written as DNA, the CDR3 is TGCGCCAGCAGCCAAGAAGGTAGGGCCGGAGATACGCAGTATTTT. This chain links TRBV4-3 with TRBJ2-3, with D unresolved. The length of the CDR3 is 15 residues. CDR1 and CDR2 (germline): LGHNA, YSLEER. Trimming took 0 bases from V and 5 from J, leaving 12 bases between them.

In DNA, the CDR3 is TGTGCCAGCAGCCATGGACAGGGATACACCGGGGAGCTGTTTTTT. As protein: CASSHGQGYTGELFF. The rearrangement uses TRBV7-6 and TRBJ2-2; 8 bases are shared with TRBD1. CDR1 and CDR2 (germline): SGHVS, FNYEAQ. With 5 bases clipped from V and 3 bases from J, the junction kept 5 bases outside the gene matches. CDR3 length: 15 residues.